This TCR beta chain was captured by sequencing in a study of blood T cell repertoires in COVID-19 (dated by TCRdb to the early 2020s). For the study in its entirety: Samples from collaborators originated in the United States, Italy and Spain and spanned both the acute and convalescent phases of COVID-19. The repertoires were made available in a free public database intended to serve as a resource for research on the immune response to SARS-CoV-2. The samples were drawn from the first 160 participants of the ongoing ImmuneRACE study and from 1,254 subjects provided by 6 global collaborators. The prospective study material was composed of cDNA or gDNA derived from T cells, B-cell-depleted T cells, or PBMCs. The dataset comprised deeply sampled blood TCRbeta repertoires from subjects exposed to, actively infected with, or recovered from COVID-19. The sample metadata nearly always contained a de-identified subject ID, COVID-19 status, age in years and sex. Where available, HLA class I and class II types were obtained from metadata supplied by the sample provider rather than from assay-based typing. Overall study outcomes, separate from this receptor: How much clinical and demographic metadata was included differed by source and by participant, and the metadata was provided uncurated.

V and J are truncated by 6 bases and 3 bases respectively, leaving an intervening sequence of 16 bases. The germline V gene supplies CDR1 SQVTM and CDR2 ANQGSEA. Counted from cysteine to phenylalanine, this CDR3 has 14 amino acids. Only the CDR3 part of the read is kept: 42 bases, read in frame from the first base. TCRbeta CDR3 regions were amplified from genomic DNA by means of the immunoSEQ Assay, a bias-controlled multiplex PCR. The paper's data handling went like this. Within the assay, amplification of reference gene primers was used to estimate how many nucleated cells each sample contained. To quantify the absolute abundance of each unique TCRbeta CDR3 rearrangement, sequence reads were collapsed and filtered. For each sample, productive Simpson clonality was calculated as the square root of Simpson's diversity index across productive rearrangements. TCRdb obtained this table from immuneACCESS and retained in-frame rearrangements with V and J assigned. These tables miss some clones; where compared with another copy, unresolved V genes account for less than half of the shortfall, and the remainder is unexplained. V and J calls and clone size are copied from that table; D and trimming were computed from the DNA. In this sample the table shows 150,000 to 200,000 clones, around nine tenths of which occur a single time. The top ten clonotypes cover roughly 0.77% of the sample.

This clone was seen a single time. No antigen is known for it. Per-nucleotide qualities are absent, and no much larger clonotype sits a single base away. Participants in the prospective study were aged roughly 18 to 100 years, lived in about two dozen United States geographic areas, and enrolled through a virtual design. Cohort assignment in the prospective study relied on participant-reported clinical history from a screening survey and a study questionnaire. Recovered participants in ImmuneRACE Cohort 3 were defined as having two consecutive negative NP/OP PCR tests, clearance from a healthcare professional, or resolution of symptoms. Each participant in the prospective study had whole blood, serum and a nasopharyngeal or oropharyngeal swab collected by mobile phlebotomists. Participants in the prospective study had the option to provide additional blood draws and questionnaires over an approximately 2-month period. Prospective study blood samples were shipped either frozen or at room temperature before DNA extraction.

The chain is assembled from TRBV29-1 and TRBJ2-3, with a weak D call of TRBD1 (6 bases match). The sample comprised PBMCs or T cells enriched from blood (not recorded which). This receptor was identified in a woman younger than 35 who had recovered from COVID-19. The CDR3 sequence is CSVDGTWTTDTQYF. The DNA sequence reads TGCAGCGTCGACGGGACATGGACAACAGATACGCAGTATTTT.